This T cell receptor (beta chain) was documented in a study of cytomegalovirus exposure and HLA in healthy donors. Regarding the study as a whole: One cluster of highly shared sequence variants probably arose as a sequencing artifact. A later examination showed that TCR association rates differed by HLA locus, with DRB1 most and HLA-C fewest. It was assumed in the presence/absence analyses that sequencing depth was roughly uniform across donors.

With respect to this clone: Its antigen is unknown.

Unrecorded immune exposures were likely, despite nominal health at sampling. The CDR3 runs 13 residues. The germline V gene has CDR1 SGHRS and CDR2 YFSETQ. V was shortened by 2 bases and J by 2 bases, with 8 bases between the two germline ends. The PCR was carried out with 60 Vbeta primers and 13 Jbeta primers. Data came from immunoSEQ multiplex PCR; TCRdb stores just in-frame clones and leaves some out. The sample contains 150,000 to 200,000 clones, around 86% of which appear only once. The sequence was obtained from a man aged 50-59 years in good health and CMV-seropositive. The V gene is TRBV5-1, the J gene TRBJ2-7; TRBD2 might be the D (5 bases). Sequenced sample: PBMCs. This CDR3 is CASSLTRAYEQYF. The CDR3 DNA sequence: TGCGCCAGCAGCTTAACTAGAGCCTACGAGCAGTACTTC.